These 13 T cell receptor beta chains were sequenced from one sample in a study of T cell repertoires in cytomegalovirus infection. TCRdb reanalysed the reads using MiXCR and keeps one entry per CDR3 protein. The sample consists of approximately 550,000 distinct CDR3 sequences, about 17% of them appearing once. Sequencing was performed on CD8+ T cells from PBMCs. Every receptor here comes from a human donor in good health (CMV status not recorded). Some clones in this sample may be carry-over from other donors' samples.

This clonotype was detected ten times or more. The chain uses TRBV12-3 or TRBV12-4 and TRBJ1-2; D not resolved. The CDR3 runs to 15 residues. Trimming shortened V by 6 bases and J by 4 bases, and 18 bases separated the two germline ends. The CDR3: CASSPTEAAFYGYTF. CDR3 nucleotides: TGTGCCAGCAGCCCAACCGAGGCGGCGTTCTATGGCTACACCTTC.

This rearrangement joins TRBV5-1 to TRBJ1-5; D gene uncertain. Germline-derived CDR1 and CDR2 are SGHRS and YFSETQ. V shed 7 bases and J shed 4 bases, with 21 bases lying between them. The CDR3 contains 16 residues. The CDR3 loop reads CASRCPIGLYNQPQHF. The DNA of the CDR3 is TGCGCCAGCCGATGCCCGATCGGACTATATAATCAGCCCCAGCATTTT.

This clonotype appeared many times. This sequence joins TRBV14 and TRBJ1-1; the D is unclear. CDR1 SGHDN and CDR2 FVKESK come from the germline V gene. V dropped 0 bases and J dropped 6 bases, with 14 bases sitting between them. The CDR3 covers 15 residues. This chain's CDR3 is CASSQEELSDSEAFF. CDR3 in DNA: TGTGCCAGCAGCCAAGAGGAGTTAAGTGACTCTGAAGCTTTCTTT.

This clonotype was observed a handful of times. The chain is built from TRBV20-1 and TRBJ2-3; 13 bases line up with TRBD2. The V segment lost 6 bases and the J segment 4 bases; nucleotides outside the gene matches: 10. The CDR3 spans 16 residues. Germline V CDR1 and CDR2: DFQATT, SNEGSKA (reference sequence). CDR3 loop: CSAEPRLAGGADTQYF. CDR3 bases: TGCAGTGCCGAGCCCAGACTAGCGGGAGGAGCAGATACGCAGTATTTT.

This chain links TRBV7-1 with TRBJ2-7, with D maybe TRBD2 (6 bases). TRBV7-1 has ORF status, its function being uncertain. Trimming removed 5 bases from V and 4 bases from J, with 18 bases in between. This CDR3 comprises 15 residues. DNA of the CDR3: TGTGCCAGCAGCCTGACTAGGGGCCCCAAGTACGAGCAGTACTTC. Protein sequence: CASSLTRGPKYEQYF.

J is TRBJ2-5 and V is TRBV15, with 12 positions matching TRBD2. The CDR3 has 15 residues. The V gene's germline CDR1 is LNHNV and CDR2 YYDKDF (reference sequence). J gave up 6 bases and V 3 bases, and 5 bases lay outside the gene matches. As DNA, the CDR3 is TGTGCCACCAGCAGGCTAGCGGGAGGGCCGCAGACCCAGTACTTC. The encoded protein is CATSRLAGGPQTQYF.

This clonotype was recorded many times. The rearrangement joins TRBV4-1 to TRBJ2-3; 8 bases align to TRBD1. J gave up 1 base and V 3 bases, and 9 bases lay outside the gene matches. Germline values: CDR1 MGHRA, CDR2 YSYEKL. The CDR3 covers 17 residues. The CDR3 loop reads CASSHPGRGPGTDTQYF. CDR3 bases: TGCGCCAGCAGCCATCCTGGCAGGGGGCCAGGCACAGATACGCAGTATTTT.

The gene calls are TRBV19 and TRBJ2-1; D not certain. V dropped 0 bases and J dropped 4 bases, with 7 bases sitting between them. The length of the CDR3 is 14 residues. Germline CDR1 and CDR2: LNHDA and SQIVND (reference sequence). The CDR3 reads CASSIEGGYNEQFF. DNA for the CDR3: TGTGCCAGTAGTATAGAGGGCGGTTACAATGAGCAGTTCTTC.

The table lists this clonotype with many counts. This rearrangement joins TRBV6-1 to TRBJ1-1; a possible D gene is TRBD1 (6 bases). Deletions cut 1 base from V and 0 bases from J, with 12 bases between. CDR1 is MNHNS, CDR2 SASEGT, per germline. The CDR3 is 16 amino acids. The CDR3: CASSEVRTDMNTEAFF. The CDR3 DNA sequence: TGTGCCAGCAGTGAAGTCCGGACAGACATGAACACTGAAGCTTTCTTT.

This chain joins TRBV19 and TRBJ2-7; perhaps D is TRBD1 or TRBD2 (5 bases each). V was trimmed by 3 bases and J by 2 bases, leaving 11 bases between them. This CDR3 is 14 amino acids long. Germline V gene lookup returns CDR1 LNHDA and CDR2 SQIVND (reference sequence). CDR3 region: CASSIRGPTYEQYF. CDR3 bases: TGTGCCAGTAGTATTCGGGGCCCAACCTACGAGCAGTACTTC.

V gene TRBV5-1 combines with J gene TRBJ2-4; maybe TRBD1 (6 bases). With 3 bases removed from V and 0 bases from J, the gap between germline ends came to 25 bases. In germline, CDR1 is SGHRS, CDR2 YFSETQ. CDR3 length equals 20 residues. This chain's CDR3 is CASSSTPWDNPGLAKNIQYF. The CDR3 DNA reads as TGCGCCAGCAGCTCAACCCCATGGGACAACCCGGGGTTAGCCAAAAACATTCAGTACTTC.

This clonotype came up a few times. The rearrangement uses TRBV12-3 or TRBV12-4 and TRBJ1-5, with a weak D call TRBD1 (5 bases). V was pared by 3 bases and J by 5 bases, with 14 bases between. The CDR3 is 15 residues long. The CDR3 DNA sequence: TGTGCCAGCAGTTTCGGGACCAACTCCCATCAGCCCCAGCATTTT. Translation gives CASSFGTNSHQPQHF.

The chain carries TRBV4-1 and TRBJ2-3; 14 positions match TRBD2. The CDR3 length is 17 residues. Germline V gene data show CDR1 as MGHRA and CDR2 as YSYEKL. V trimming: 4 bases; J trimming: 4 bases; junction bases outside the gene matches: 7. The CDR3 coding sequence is TGCGCCAGCAGCCTGATTGGGACTAGCGGGAGTTCAGATACGCAGTATTTT. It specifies CASSLIGTSGSSDTQYF.